A single sample gave rise to the 16 T cell receptor beta chains below, sequenced in a study of shared clonotypes between healthy human individuals (dated by TCRdb to between 2020 and 2021). To prepare the library, the immunoSEQ multiplex PCR assay was applied. This immuneACCESS table, as held by TCRdb, lists in-frame sequences with V and J called but not all clones. Of the missing ones, under half trace to an unresolved V gene in checked studies; the others have no known cause. For this sample the table gives about 1,500,000 clones, of which over 95% were detected only once. The ten largest clones represent roughly 1.2% of the sample. Sample: naive CD4+ T cells sorted from blood. The cell subset or site label corresponds to: CD45RA+ positively selected. The receptor source for this set is a man aged 30 to 45 in good health.

Comment on this clone: One end of the junction fails to match germline, which may point to a read error. The chain links TRBV2 to TRBJ1-2; unclear D gene. Per germline, CDR1 SNHLY and CDR2 FYNNEI. The CDR3 loop spans 12 amino acids. CDR3 nucleotide sequence: TGTGCCACTAGAGCAGATGCAGCCGTCTTCGCCTTC. Amino acid sequence: CATRADAAVFAF.

The rearrangement uses TRBV30 and TRBJ2-7, with 7 bases matching TRBD1. Germline-derived CDR1 and CDR2 are GTSNPN and SVGIG (reference sequence). The CDR3 is made up of 14 amino acids. V was pared by 0 bases and J by 0 bases, with 2 bases of the junction left unmatched. Here the CDR3 DNA reads TGTGCCTGGAGTGTAGGGGACAGCTCCTACGAGCAGTACTTC. It yields the protein CAWSVGDSSYEQYF.

Of note for this clone: Different DNA sequences within this sample yield the same CDR3. J is TRBJ2-3 and V is TRBV2; possible D gene TRBD1, 5 bases. V was clipped by 6 bases and J by 5 bases, with 9 bases between them. This CDR3 has 12 residues. CDR1 and CDR2 (germline): SNHLY, FYNNEI. CDR3 sequence reads: CASRSTGDTQYF. In nucleotides, the CDR3 is TGTGCCAGCAGGTCTACAGGAGATACGCAGTATTTT. Full variable domain (rest looked up from reference TRBV2 and TRBJ2-3): EPEVTQTPSHQVTQMGQEVILRCVPISNHLYFYWYRQILGQKVEFLVSFYNNEISEKSEIFDDQFSVERPDGSNFTLKIRSTKLEDSAMYFCASRSTGDTQYFGPGTRLTVL.

A note on this clone: The same CDR3 arises from other DNA sequences in this sample as well. In nucleotides, the CDR3 is TGCGCCAGCAGCCCCGGACAGGTTCAAGAGACCCAGTACTTC. This translates into CASSPGQVQETQYF. This chain joins TRBV5-1 and TRBJ2-5, with 7 bases fitting TRBD1. This CDR3 is 14 amino acids long. V lost 4 bases, J lost 2 bases, and 5 bases stayed unmatched. Germline-derived CDR1 and CDR2 are SGHRS and YFSETQ.

V usage is TRBV30 and J usage is TRBJ2-3; 10 positions match TRBD1. The CDR3 runs 16 residues. Looked up from germline, CDR1 is GTSNPN and CDR2 is SVGIG (reference sequence). V trimming: 0 bases; J trimming: 4 bases; junction bases outside the gene matches: 7. The CDR3 loop is CAWSVPPGQGPDTQYF. The CDR3 DNA sequence: TGTGCCTGGAGTGTACCCCCGGGACAGGGGCCAGATACGCAGTATTTT. Filled out from reference TRBV30 and TRBJ2-3, the complete variable domain reads SQTIHQWPATLVQPVGSPLSLECTVEGTSNPNLYWYRQAAGRGLQLLFYSVGIGQISSEVPQNLSASRPQDRQFILSSKKLLLSDSGFYLCAWSVPPGQGPDTQYFGPGTRLTVL.

The chain has TRBV7-9 and TRBJ1-5, with TRBD1 matching over 8 bases. The CDR3 consists of 15 residues. The V gene end was trimmed by 1 base and the J gene end by 5 bases; junction bases not matched to a gene: 4. The germline gives CDR1 SEHNR, CDR2 FQNEAQ (reference sequence). The CDR3 DNA sequence: TGTGCCAGCAGCTTAGAGGCAGGGGGCGATCAGCCCCAGCATTTT. As protein: CASSLEAGGDQPQHF.

V and J are TRBV27 and TRBJ1-1; a weak D match, TRBD1 (5 bases). The CDR3 covers 13 residues. From germline, CDR1 is MNHEY and CDR2 SMNVEV (reference sequence). Trimming left V 0 bases short and J 6 bases short, with 8 bases between. In nucleotides, the CDR3 is TGTGCCAGCAGTTTATCGGGGGTCCCTGAAGCTTTCTTT. It specifies CASSLSGVPEAFF.

As to this clone: This same CDR3 is encoded by further DNA sequences in the sample. The chain joins TRBV9 to TRBJ2-4, with D unclear. CDR3 length equals 13 residues. Germline-derived CDR1 and CDR2 are SGDLS and YYNGEE. Between the trimmed V and J ends, which lost 0 bases and 2 bases, there was a span of 3 bases. In DNA form, the CDR3 reads TGTGCCAGCAGCGTAGGAACCAAAAACATTCAGTACTTC. This gives the protein CASSVGTKNIQYF.

The chain is built from TRBV7-7 and TRBJ2-3; D is unclear. Germline assignment: CDR1 SSHAT and CDR2 FNYEAQ (reference sequence). The ends were cut back, 3 bases at V and 2 bases at J, with 12 bases in the middle. The CDR3 spans 15 residues. This chain's CDR3 is CASSLLPLPTDTQYF. For the CDR3, the DNA is TGTGCCAGCAGCTTGCTTCCCCTACCCACAGATACGCAGTATTTT.

The CDR3 region is CASSLAAGYNTEAFF. The CDR3 nucleotides read TGTGCCAGCAGCTTGGCCGCAGGCTACAACACTGAAGCTTTCTTT. This sequence joins TRBV5-5 and TRBJ1-1; no firm D call. The V gene's germline CDR1 is SGHKS and CDR2 YYEKEE (reference sequence). CDR3 length: 15 residues. V was pared by 0 bases and J by 2 bases, with 11 bases between.

The V and J genes are TRBV11-2 and TRBJ2-1, with D possibly being TRBD1 (5 bases). The CDR3 loop spans 14 amino acids. Looked up from germline, CDR1 is SGHAT and CDR2 is FQNNGV. V lost 3 bases and J 12 bases, leaving 18 bases between the germline ends. Here the CDR3 DNA reads TGTGCCAGCAGCTTTAGCCGAGACAGTATCGGGCAGTTCTTC. It translates to CASSFSRDSIGQFF.

The chain is built from TRBV27 and TRBJ2-1; the D is unclear. The germline V gene has CDR1 MNHEY and CDR2 SMNVEV (reference sequence). There are 18 residues in the CDR3. Between the trimmed V and J ends, which lost 3 bases and 1 base, there was a span of 19 bases. The CDR3 DNA follows: TGTGCCAGCAGTTTCGCCAAATCGGCAGTCCTTTCCTACAATGAGCAGTTCTTC. This encodes CASSFAKSAVLSYNEQFF.

This chain links TRBV5-8 with TRBJ1-5, with a weak D call TRBD1 (6 bases). The V end was cut by 3 bases, the J end by 5 bases, with 12 bases between. Germline V CDR1 and CDR2: SGHTS, YDEGEE. CDR3 length: 14 amino acids. CDR3 protein: CASSSDSAYQPQHF. For the CDR3, the DNA is TGTGCCAGCAGCTCGGACAGCGCCTATCAGCCCCAGCATTTT.

This chain uses TRBV19 with TRBJ2-2, with 8 bases matching TRBD1. CDR1 is LNHDA and CDR2 is SQIVND in the germline V gene (reference sequence). The V segment lost 5 bases and the J segment 6 bases; nucleotides outside the gene matches: 2. The CDR3 spans 13 residues. The CDR3 protein is CASSRTGPGELFF. CDR3 coding DNA: TGTGCCAGTAGTCGGACAGGGCCCGGGGAGCTGTTTTTT.

CDR3 nucleotides: TGTGCCAGTAGTATCGTCCCGGGAGGGGCTTACGAGCAGTACTTC. Protein sequence: CASSIVPGGAYEQYF. This chain connects TRBV19 to TRBJ2-7, with TRBD2 matching over 8 bases. The CDR3 consists of 15 residues. V shed 3 bases, J shed 4 bases, and the junction held 8 bases outside the gene matches. Germline V gives CDR1 LNHDA, CDR2 SQIVND (reference sequence).

The rearrangement links TRBV13 to TRBJ2-1, with a weak D call TRBD2 (6 bases). This CDR3 comprises 16 residues. Trimming stripped 4 bases from V and 0 bases from J, with 13 bases between. Germline CDR1 and CDR2: PRHDT and FYEKMQ (reference sequence). The CDR3, as DNA: TGTGCCAGCAGCTGGGGAGGTCCCAGCTCCTACAATGAGCAGTTCTTC. This encodes CASSWGGPSSYNEQFF. The full variable domain, with the rest looked up from reference TRBV13 and TRBJ2-1, is AAGVIQSPRHLIKEKRETATLKCYPIPRHDTVYWYQQGPGQDPQFLISFYEKMQSDKGSIPDRFSAQQFSDYHSELNMSSLELGDSALYFCASSWGGPSSYNEQFFGPGTRLTVL.